This T cell receptor (beta chain) came from a study of T cells after yellow fever vaccination. Study conclusions and caveats: Weaker, the secondary response had a peak occurring faster, on day 5 versus 15. Primary-vaccination clones mostly resurfaced post-booster (more than 95% CD4, roughly 90% CD8).

The TCR cDNA carried a universal primer site and UMIs from 5'RACE template switching. TCRdb itself ran the 5' RACE reads through MiXCR, one entry per CDR3 protein. The sample has just under 600,000 distinct CDR3 sequences; about 13% are singletons. J gave up 8 bases and V 0 bases, and 7 bases lay outside the gene matches. CDR1 SGHRS and CDR2 YFSETQ come from the germline V gene. CDR3 length: 15 amino acids. This clonotype occurred a few times. No antigen is known for it. The clonotype originates from a man aged 30 to 45 who received the YFV17D yellow fever vaccine. This chain links TRBV5-1 with TRBJ1-4; 7 bases line up with TRBD1. The sample here was PBMCs, taken on the day of the yellow fever booster vaccination. Here the CDR3 reads CASSLEGRGLEKLFF. The CDR3 bases are TGCGCCAGCAGCTTGGAGGGAAGGGGGCTGGAAAAACTGTTTTTT.